This T cell receptor (beta chain) was recorded in a study of blood T cell repertoires in COVID-19. The overall study: The origin of the acute and convalescent COVID-19 samples was the United States, Italy and Spain.

Here immunoSEQ multiplex PCR was the method, and the copy in TCRdb shows in-frame clones only, minus some. The profile shows a few hundred thousand clones, about 87% of them singletons. Trimming removed 7 bases from V and 3 bases from J; junction bases left unmatched: 8. The CDR3 is made up of 16 amino acids. Germline V gene data show CDR1 as KGHDR and CDR2 as SFDVKD. The sample consisted of PBMCs or T cells enriched from blood (not recorded which). The receptor comes from a man between 35 and 55 years old in a cohort exposed to, infected with or recovered from COVID-19 (not recorded which). V is TRBV24-1 and J is TRBJ2-7, with 13 positions matching TRBD2. The DNA of the CDR3 is TGTGCCACCAGGGACAGGCGACTAGCGGGAGGCTACGAGCAGTACTTC. Its protein is CATRDRRLAGGYEQYF.